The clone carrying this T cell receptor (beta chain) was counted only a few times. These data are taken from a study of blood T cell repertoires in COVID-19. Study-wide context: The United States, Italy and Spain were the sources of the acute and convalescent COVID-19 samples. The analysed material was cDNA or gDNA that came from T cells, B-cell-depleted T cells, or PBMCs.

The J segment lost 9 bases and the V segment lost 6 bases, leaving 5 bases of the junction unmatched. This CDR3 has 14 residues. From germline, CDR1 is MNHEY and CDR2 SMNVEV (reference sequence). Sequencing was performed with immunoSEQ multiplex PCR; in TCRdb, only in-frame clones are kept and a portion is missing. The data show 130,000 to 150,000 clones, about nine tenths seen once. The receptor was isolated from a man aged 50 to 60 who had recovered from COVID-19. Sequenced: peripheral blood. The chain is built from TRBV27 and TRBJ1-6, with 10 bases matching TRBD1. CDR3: CASSRGQGVSPLHF. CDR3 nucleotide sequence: TGTGCCAGCAGCAGAGGACAGGGGGTTTCACCCCTCCACTTT.